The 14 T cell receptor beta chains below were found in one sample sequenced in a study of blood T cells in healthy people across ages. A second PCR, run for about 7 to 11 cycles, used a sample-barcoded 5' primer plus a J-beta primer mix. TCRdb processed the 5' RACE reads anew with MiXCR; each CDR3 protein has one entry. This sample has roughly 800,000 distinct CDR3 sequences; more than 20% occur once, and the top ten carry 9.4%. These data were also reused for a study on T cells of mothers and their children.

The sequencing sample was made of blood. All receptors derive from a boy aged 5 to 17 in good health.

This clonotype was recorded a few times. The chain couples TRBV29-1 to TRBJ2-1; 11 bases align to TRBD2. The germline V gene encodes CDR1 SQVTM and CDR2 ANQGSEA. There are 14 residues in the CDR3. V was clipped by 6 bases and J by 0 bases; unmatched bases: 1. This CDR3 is CSVTSGSSYNEQFF. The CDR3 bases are TGCAGCGTAACTAGCGGGAGCTCCTACAATGAGCAGTTCTTC.

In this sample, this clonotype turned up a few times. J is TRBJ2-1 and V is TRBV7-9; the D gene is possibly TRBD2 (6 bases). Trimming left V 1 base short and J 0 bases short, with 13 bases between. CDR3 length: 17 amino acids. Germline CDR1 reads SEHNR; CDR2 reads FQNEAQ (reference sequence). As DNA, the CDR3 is TGTGCCAGCAGCTTAGGTGTAGCGGAGACCTCCTACAATGAGCAGTTCTTC. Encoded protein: CASSLGVAETSYNEQFF.

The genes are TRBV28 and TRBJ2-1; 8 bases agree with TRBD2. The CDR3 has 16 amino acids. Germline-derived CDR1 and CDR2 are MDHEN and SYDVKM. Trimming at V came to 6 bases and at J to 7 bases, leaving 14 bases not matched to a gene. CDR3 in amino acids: CASSPPESGSWNEQFF. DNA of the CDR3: TGTGCCAGCAGCCCTCCTGAGAGCGGGAGTTGGAATGAGCAGTTCTTC. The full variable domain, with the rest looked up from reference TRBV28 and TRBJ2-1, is DVKVTQSSRYLVKRTGEKVFLECVQDMDHENMFWYRQDPGLGLRLIYFSYDVKMKEKGDIPEGYSVSREKKERFSLILESASTNQTSMYLCASSPPESGSWNEQFFGPGTRLTVL.

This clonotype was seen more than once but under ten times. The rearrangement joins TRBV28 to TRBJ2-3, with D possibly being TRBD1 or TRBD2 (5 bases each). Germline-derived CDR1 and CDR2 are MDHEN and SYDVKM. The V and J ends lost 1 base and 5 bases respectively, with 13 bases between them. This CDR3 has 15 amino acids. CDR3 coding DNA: TGTGCCAGCAGTTTATCCCCGGGGCTGAAAGATACGCAGTATTTT. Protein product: CASSLSPGLKDTQYF. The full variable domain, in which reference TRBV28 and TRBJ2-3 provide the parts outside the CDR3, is DVKVTQSSRYLVKRTGEKVFLECVQDMDHENMFWYRQDPGLGLRLIYFSYDVKMKEKGDIPEGYSVSREKKERFSLILESASTNQTSMYLCASSLSPGLKDTQYFGPGTRLTVL.

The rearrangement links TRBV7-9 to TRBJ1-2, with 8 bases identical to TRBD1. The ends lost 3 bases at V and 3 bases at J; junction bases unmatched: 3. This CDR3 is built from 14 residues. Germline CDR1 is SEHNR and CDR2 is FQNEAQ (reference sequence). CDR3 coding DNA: TGTGCCAGCAGCTTCCTGACAGGGGACTATGGCTACACCTTC. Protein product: CASSFLTGDYGYTF.

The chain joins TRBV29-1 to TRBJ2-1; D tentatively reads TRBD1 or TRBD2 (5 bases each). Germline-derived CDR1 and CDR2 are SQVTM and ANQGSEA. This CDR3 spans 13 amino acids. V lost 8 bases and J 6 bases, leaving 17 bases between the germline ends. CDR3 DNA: TGCAGCCTCCATTTGACGGGGCCCAATGAGCAGTTCTTC. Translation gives CSLHLTGPNEQFF.

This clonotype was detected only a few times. In nucleotides, the CDR3 is TGTGCCAGCAGTTACAGGACTACCTACGAGCAGTACTTC. Translating it yields CASSYRTTYEQYF. The rearrangement uses TRBV6-5 and TRBJ2-7, with D tentatively TRBD2 (6 bases). V lost 2 bases and J lost 2, with 7 bases in between. The germline gives CDR1 MNHEY, CDR2 SVGAGI. The CDR3 has 13 amino acids.

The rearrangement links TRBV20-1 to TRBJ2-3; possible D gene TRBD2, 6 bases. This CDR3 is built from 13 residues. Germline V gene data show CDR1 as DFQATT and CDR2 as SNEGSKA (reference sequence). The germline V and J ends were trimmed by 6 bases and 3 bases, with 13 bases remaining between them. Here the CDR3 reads CSAGDSHTDTQYF. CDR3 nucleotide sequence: TGCAGTGCGGGGGACTCCCATACAGATACGCAGTATTTT.

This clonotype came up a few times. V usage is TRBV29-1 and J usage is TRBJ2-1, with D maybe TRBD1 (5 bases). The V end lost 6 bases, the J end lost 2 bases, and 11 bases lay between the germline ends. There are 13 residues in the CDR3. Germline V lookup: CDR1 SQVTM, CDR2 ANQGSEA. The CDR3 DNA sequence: TGCAGCGTCTCCCAGGGTACCTACAATGAGCAGTTCTTC. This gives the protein CSVSQGTYNEQFF.

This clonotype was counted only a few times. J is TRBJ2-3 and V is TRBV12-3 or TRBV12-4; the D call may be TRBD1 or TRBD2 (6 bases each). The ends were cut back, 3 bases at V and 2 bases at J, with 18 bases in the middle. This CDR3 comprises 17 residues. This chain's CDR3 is CASSFTGGTFDTDTQYF. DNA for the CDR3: TGTGCCAGCAGTTTTACCGGGGGCACCTTCGACACAGATACGCAGTATTTT.

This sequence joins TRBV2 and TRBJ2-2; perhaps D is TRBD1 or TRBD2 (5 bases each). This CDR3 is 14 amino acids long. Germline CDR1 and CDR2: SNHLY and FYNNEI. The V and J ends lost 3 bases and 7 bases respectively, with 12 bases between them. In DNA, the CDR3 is TGTGCCAGCAGTGATTTGGGGGACGACGGGGAGCTGTTTTTT. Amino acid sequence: CASSDLGDDGELFF. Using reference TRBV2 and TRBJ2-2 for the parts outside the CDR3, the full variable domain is EPEVTQTPSHQVTQMGQEVILRCVPISNHLYFYWYRQILGQKVEFLVSFYNNEISEKSEIFDDQFSVERPDGSNFTLKIRSTKLEDSAMYFCASSDLGDDGELFFGEGSRLTVL.

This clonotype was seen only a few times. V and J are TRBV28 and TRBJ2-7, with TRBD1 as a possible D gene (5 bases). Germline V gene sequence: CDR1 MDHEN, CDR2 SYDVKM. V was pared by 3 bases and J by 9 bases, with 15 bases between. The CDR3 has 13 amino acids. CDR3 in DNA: TGTGCCAGCAGTTTCTCTCAGGGTTCCGCGCAGTACTTC. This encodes CASSFSQGSAQYF.

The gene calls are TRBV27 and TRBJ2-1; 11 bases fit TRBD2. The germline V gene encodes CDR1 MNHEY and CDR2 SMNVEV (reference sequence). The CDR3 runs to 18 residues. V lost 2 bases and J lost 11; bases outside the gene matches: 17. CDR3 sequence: CASSLKLAGGRQGNKQFF. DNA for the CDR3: TGTGCCAGCAGTTTAAAGCTAGCGGGAGGAAGACAGGGGAATAAGCAGTTCTTC.

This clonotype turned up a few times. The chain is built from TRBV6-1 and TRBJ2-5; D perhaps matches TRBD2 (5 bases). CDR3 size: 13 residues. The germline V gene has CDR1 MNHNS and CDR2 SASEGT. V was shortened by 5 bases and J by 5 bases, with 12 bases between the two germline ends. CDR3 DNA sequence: TGTGCCAGCAGTCCATCAAGGGAGGAGACCCAGTACTTC. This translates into CASSPSREETQYF.